These 24 T cell receptor beta chains came from one sample sequenced in a study of blood T cell repertoires in COVID-19. Sequencing was performed with immunoSEQ multiplex PCR; in TCRdb, only in-frame clones are kept and a portion is missing. The table has hundreds of thousands of clones, about nine tenths seen once. Source material: PBMCs or T cells enriched from blood (not recorded which). The receptors originated from a man in his sixties who had recovered from COVID-19.

This chain connects TRBV19 to TRBJ1-3, with 9 bases fitting TRBD1. The CDR3 consists of 19 residues. Trimming removed 5 bases from V and 2 bases from J; junction bases left unmatched: 16. CDR1 is LNHDA, CDR2 SQIVND, per germline (reference sequence). DNA for the CDR3: TGTGCCAGTAGTTCGTACGGGACAGGGTCCTTAGGGACTGGAAACACCATATATTTT. This sequence encodes CASSSYGTGSLGTGNTIYF.

To note about this clone: The sample carries other DNA sequences with the same CDR3. The CDR3 sequence is CASSYSSRGSYEQYF. CDR3 coding DNA: TGTGCCAGCAGTTACTCTAGTAGAGGGTCCTACGAGCAGTACTTC. The rearrangement links TRBV6-5 to TRBJ2-7; tentatively, D is TRBD2 (5 bases). V dropped 0 bases and J dropped 1 base, with 10 bases sitting between them. The CDR3 loop spans 15 amino acids. The germline V gene has CDR1 MNHEY and CDR2 SVGAGI.

The chain has TRBV28 and TRBJ2-3; 8 bases map to TRBD2. Per germline, CDR1 MDHEN and CDR2 SYDVKM. The J segment lost 2 bases and the V segment lost 2 bases, leaving 3 bases of the junction unmatched. The CDR3 loop spans 15 amino acids. The CDR3 is CASSLRREVTDTQYF. CDR3 bases: TGTGCCAGCAGTTTAAGGCGGGAGGTCACAGATACGCAGTATTTT.

CDR3 protein: CSVVRLASTGELFF. CDR3 bases: TGCAGCGTTGTACGTCTAGCGAGCACCGGGGAGCTGTTTTTT. V and J are TRBV29-1 and TRBJ2-2; TRBD2 is a possible D gene (6 bases). Trimming removed 4 bases at V and 4 bases at J, with 13 bases between. Germline V gene data show CDR1 as SQVTM and CDR2 as ANQGSEA. CDR3 length: 14 residues.

V gene TRBV9 combines with J gene TRBJ1-2, with D tentatively TRBD1 (5 bases). CDR1 and CDR2 (germline): SGDLS, YYNGEE. CDR3 length: 14 residues. V was pared by 4 bases and J by 7 bases, with 17 bases between. In DNA, the CDR3 is TGTGCCAGCAGCCTGGGCCTGGGGGAGGCTGGCTACACCTTC. It encodes CASSLGLGEAGYTF.

Turning to this clone: Being one base from a much bigger clone, this may be a read error. The chain uses TRBV11-3 and TRBJ2-3; D might be TRBD2 (5 bases). The germline V and J ends were trimmed by 5 bases and 2 bases, with 11 bases remaining between them. Germline CDR1 reads SGHNT; CDR2 reads YENEEA. The CDR3 runs to 14 residues. As DNA, the CDR3 is TGTGCCAGCAGCCCCGGGGTCCCCACAGATACGCAGTATTTT. Protein product: CASSPGVPTDTQYF. Full variable domain (missing parts from reference TRBV11-3 and TRBJ2-3): EAGVVQSPRYKIIEKKQPVAFWCNPISGHNTLYWYLQNLGQGPELLIRYENEEAVDDSQLPKDRFSAERLKGVDSTLKIQPAELGDSAVYLCASSPGVPTDTQYFGPGTRLTVL.

This chain joins TRBV3-1 (or the pseudogene TRBV3-2) and TRBJ1-3, with 9 positions matching TRBD1. Germline loops: CDR1 LGHDT, CDR2 YNNKEL (reference sequence). The V gene end was trimmed by 5 bases and the J gene end by 4 bases; junction bases not matched to a gene: 3. This CDR3 is built from 14 residues. CDR3 amino acids: CASSTTGGGNTIYF. The CDR3 DNA is TGTGCCAGCAGCACAACAGGGGGCGGAAACACCATATATTTT.

This rearrangement joins TRBV18 to TRBJ2-1; possibly TRBD2 for D (6 bases). There are 14 residues in the CDR3. CDR1 and CDR2 (germline): KGHSH, LQKENI. Between the trimmed V and J ends, which lost 3 bases and 9 bases, there was a span of 15 bases. The CDR3: CASSPGGTVSEQFF. Here the CDR3 DNA reads TGTGCCAGCTCACCGGGGGGAACGGTTAGTGAGCAGTTCTTC.

V is TRBV6-5 and J is TRBJ2-1; 11 positions agree with TRBD2. The trim removed 6 bases at V and 4 bases at J, leaving 5 bases unmatched. There are 15 residues in the CDR3. Germline V gene data show CDR1 as MNHEY and CDR2 as SVGAGI. The chain's CDR3 is CASRGLAERYNEQFF. The DNA for the CDR3 is TGTGCCAGCAGGGGACTAGCGGAAAGATACAATGAGCAGTTCTTC.

The chain's CDR3 is CASSESVAAYNEQFF. Written as DNA, the CDR3 is TGTGCCAGCAGTGAGTCGGTAGCGGCATACAATGAGCAGTTCTTC. The chain couples TRBV6-1 to TRBJ2-1; a weak D match, TRBD2 (6 bases). This CDR3 has 15 amino acids. Germline CDR1 is MNHNS and CDR2 is SASEGT. Trimming left V 3 bases short and J 4 bases short, with 13 bases between.

V usage is TRBV19 and J usage is TRBJ2-3, with 9 bases lining up with TRBD2. Unmatched junction bases numbered 3, after V lost 5 bases and J lost 0 bases. CDR3 length: 15 residues. Germline lookup yields CDR1 LNHDA and CDR2 SQIVND (reference sequence). The DNA of the CDR3 is TGTGCCAGTAGTGGCACTAGCGGGAGCACAGATACGCAGTATTTT. Protein product: CASSGTSGSTDTQYF.

The CDR3 coding sequence is TGCGCCAGCAGCTTGTTACAGGGGAACTCACCCCTCCACTTT. Its translation is CASSLLQGNSPLHF. J is TRBJ1-6 and V is TRBV5-1; 7 bases match TRBD1. Germline V lookup: CDR1 SGHRS, CDR2 YFSETQ. The CDR3 loop spans 14 amino acids. Trimming removed 1 base from V and 10 bases from J; junction bases left unmatched: 5. Complete variable domain (other parts from reference TRBV5-1 and TRBJ1-6): KAGVTQTPRYLIKTRGQQVTLSCSPISGHRSVSWYQQTPGQGLQFLFEYFSETQRNKGNFPGRFSGRQFSNSRSEMNVSTLELGDSALYLCASSLLQGNSPLHFGNGTRLTVT.

The rearrangement links TRBV3-1 (or the pseudogene TRBV3-2) to TRBJ1-2, with a weak D call TRBD1 (6 bases). V was clipped by 3 bases and J by 7 bases, with 12 bases between them. Germline lookup yields CDR1 LGHDT and CDR2 YNNKEL (reference sequence). The CDR3 is 13 amino acids. The CDR3 here is CASSQEDSSGYTF. CDR3 coding DNA: TGTGCCAGCAGCCAGGAGGACAGTTCTGGCTACACCTTC.

In this sample, this clone turned up once. V gene TRBV5-1 combines with J gene TRBJ1-2; D gene unclear. There are 17 residues in the CDR3. Per the germline V gene, CDR1 is SGHRS and CDR2 is YFSETQ. V was shortened by 1 base and J by 1 base, with 17 bases between the two germline ends. The CDR3: CASSLSTSPPINYGYTF. Here the CDR3 DNA reads TGCGCCAGCAGCTTGTCGACAAGCCCACCCATTAACTATGGCTACACCTTC.

V is TRBV14 and J is TRBJ2-1; 12 nucleotides align to TRBD2. Germline CDR1 and CDR2: SGHDN and FVKESK. CDR3 length equals 15 residues. The V and J ends lost 3 bases and 4 bases, in that order; junction bases with no gene match: 1. Written as DNA, the CDR3 is TGTGCCAGCAGCCAGACTAGCGGGAGATACAATGAGCAGTTCTTC. It codes for CASSQTSGRYNEQFF.

This chain connects TRBV7-3 to TRBJ2-1, with TRBD1 matching over 9 bases. V dropped 1 base and J dropped 8; count of bases not matched to a gene: 6. Germline-derived CDR1 and CDR2 are SGHTA and FQGTGA. CDR3 length: 15 residues. In DNA, the CDR3 is TGTGCCAGCAGCTTAAAAGGGACAGGGATCCATGAGCAGTTCTTC. Translating gives CASSLKGTGIHEQFF.

V gene TRBV30 combines with J gene TRBJ2-3; D possibly corresponds to TRBD1 (6 bases). Germline V gives CDR1 GTSNPN, CDR2 SVGIG (reference sequence). Trimming removed 2 bases from V and 1 base from J, with 10 bases in between. The CDR3 runs 14 residues. The CDR3 reads CAWSRSGGTDTQYF. CDR3 coding DNA: TGTGCCTGGAGTAGGTCAGGGGGCACAGATACGCAGTATTTT.

The rearrangement links TRBV9 to TRBJ2-1, with 9 bases identical to TRBD2. This CDR3 is 24 amino acids long. In germline, CDR1 is SGDLS, CDR2 YYNGEE. V shed 3 bases, J shed 3 bases, and the junction held 31 bases outside the gene matches. This CDR3 is CASSDYRGSSVSSGEQLNYNEQFF. DNA of the CDR3: TGTGCCAGCAGCGATTACAGGGGATCTTCCGTTTCTAGCGGGGAACAGCTGAACTACAATGAGCAGTTCTTC.

The V gene is TRBV30, the J gene TRBJ2-3, with TRBD2 matching 8 bases. Germline lookup yields CDR1 GTSNPN and CDR2 SVGIG (reference sequence). The V and J ends lost 2 bases and 2 bases, in that order; junction bases with no gene match: 6. The length of the CDR3 is 15 residues. CDR3: CAWSLRTSPTDTQYF. DNA for the CDR3: TGTGCCTGGAGTTTGAGGACTAGCCCCACAGATACGCAGTATTTT. The variable domain in full, with the rest retrieved from reference TRBV30 and TRBJ2-3, is SQTIHQWPATLVQPVGSPLSLECTVEGTSNPNLYWYRQAAGRGLQLLFYSVGIGQISSEVPQNLSASRPQDRQFILSSKKLLLSDSGFYLCAWSLRTSPTDTQYFGPGTRLTVL.

The gene calls are TRBV5-4 and TRBJ2-5; tentative D call: TRBD2 (6 bases). This CDR3 comprises 15 residues. V lost 2 bases, J lost 2 bases, and 13 bases lay in between. Germline CDR1 reads SGHNT; CDR2 reads YYREEE (reference sequence). The CDR3: CASSLPPGLQETQYF. CDR3 in DNA: TGTGCCAGCAGCTTACCTCCGGGACTTCAAGAGACCCAGTACTTC. Complete variable domain (other parts from reference TRBV5-4 and TRBJ2-5): ETGVTQSPTHLIKTRGQQVTLRCSSQSGHNTVSWYQQALGQGPQFIFQYYREEENGRGNFPPRFSGLQFPNYSSELNVNALELDDSALYLCASSLPPGLQETQYFGPGTRLLVL.

This sequence joins TRBV5-1 and TRBJ2-3; 13 positions agree with TRBD2. Germline CDR1 is SGHRS and CDR2 is YFSETQ. This CDR3 is 16 amino acids long. Trimming removed 3 bases from V and 4 bases from J; junction bases left unmatched: 5. The CDR3 nucleotides are TGCGCCAGCAGCTCGAGGACTAGCGGGAGCCCAGATACGCAGTATTTT. As protein: CASSSRTSGSPDTQYF.

This chain joins TRBV28 and TRBJ2-1; D not resolved. The CDR3 runs 13 residues. Germline CDR1 and CDR2: MDHEN and SYDVKM. V was clipped by 3 bases and J by 4 bases, with 7 bases between them. The CDR3 DNA reads TGTGCCAGCAGTTTCTTAGCTTACAATGAGCAGTTCTTC. It encodes CASSFLAYNEQFF.

This chain links TRBV9 with TRBJ1-3; the D is unclear. CDR3 length: 15 residues. Germline V gives CDR1 SGDLS, CDR2 YYNGEE. Trimming left V 0 bases short and J 0 bases short, with 7 bases between. CDR3 bases: TGTGCCAGCAGCGTAGGGGGAGGCTCTGGAAACACCATATATTTT. Translation gives CASSVGGGSGNTIYF.

J is TRBJ2-7 and V is TRBV28, with D perhaps TRBD2 (5 bases). The CDR3 extends over 12 amino acids. V lost 4 bases, J lost 7 bases, and 11 bases lay in between. Per germline, CDR1 MDHEN and CDR2 SYDVKM. The DNA of the CDR3 is TGTGCCAGCAGTTCCCTCCGGGGTGAGCAGTACTTC. As protein: CASSSLRGEQYF.